Shown below are 2 T cell receptor beta chains from a single sample sequenced in a study of cytomegalovirus exposure and HLA in healthy donors. Amplification used 60 Vbeta primers and 13 Jbeta primers. Produced via immunoSEQ multiplex PCR; TCRdb's table is partial and in-frame only. The table lists 150,000 to 200,000 clones, 79% of them singletons. The sample consisted of PBMCs. The receptors were sampled from a woman aged 25 to 45 in good health and CMV-seropositive.

V is TRBV7-2 and J is TRBJ1-2, with 10 bases identical to TRBD1. V lost 0 bases and J lost 3; bases outside the gene matches: 7. CDR3 length: 17 amino acids. The germline V gene has CDR1 SGHTA and CDR2 FQGNSA. DNA for the CDR3: TGTGCCAGCAGCTTAGCACCTGACAGGGGGCTCGACTATGGCTACACCTTC. Its translation is CASSLAPDRGLDYGYTF.

The DNA of the CDR3 is TGTGCCAGCAGTTCTGCGCTGGGCAGGGGTAGTAATGAGCAGTTCTTC. Translation: CASSSALGRGSNEQFF. The V gene is TRBV27, the J gene TRBJ2-1, with TRBD1 as a possible D gene (6 bases). Trimming stripped 4 bases from V and 7 bases from J, with 20 bases between. Germline-derived CDR1 and CDR2 are MNHEY and SMNVEV (reference sequence). CDR3 size: 16 residues.